This TCR beta chain appears in the sequencing data of a study of cytomegalovirus exposure and HLA in healthy donors. With regard to this clone: Its target is unknown.

In germline, CDR1 is LGHNA, CDR2 YSLEER. The CDR3 covers 16 residues. The V segment lost 1 base and the J segment 2 bases; nucleotides outside the gene matches: 7. Primers for the PCR totalled 60 Vbeta and 13 Jbeta. The method was immunoSEQ multiplex PCR; TCRdb's version includes in-frame clones alone and lacks a portion of them. The table lists about 210,000 clones. Study-wide results and limits: Near-uniform donor sequencing depth was presumed by presence/absence analyses. In a later analysis, V- and J-gene trimming of beta chains associated with a DCLRE1C missense variant, replicated independently.

The TCR originated in a woman aged 25 to 39 in good health and CMV-seropositive. Input material: PBMCs. The chain recombines TRBV4-3 with TRBJ2-7; 8 bases map to TRBD2. The CDR3 region is CASSQGGREGTYEQYF. CDR3 nucleotide sequence: TGCGCCAGCAGCCAAGGTGGTCGGGAGGGTACCTACGAGCAGTACTTC.